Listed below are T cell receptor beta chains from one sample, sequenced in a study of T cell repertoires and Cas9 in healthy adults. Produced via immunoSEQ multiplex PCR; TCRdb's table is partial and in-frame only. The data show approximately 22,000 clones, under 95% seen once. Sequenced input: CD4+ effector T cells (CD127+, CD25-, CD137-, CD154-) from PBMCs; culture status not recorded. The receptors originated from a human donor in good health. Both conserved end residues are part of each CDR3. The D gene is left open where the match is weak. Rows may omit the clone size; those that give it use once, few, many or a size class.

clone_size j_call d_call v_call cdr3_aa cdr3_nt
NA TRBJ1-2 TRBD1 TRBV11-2 CASSPHTQTGEGYTF TGTGCCAGCAGCCCCCACACCCAGACAGGGGAAGGCTACACCTTC
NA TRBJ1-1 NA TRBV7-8 CASSLFIGTPEAFF TGTGCCAGCAGCTTATTTATAGGAACTCCTGAAGCTTTCTTT
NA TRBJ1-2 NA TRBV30 CAWSLKSLNGYTF TGTGCCTGGAGTTTGAAATCCCTAAATGGCTACACCTTC
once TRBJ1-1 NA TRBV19 CASRRTQNTEAFF TGTGCCAGTAGGAGGACACAGAACACTGAAGCTTTCTTT
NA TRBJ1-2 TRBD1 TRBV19 CASSMRFSFSDRAFWNGYTF TGTGCCAGTAGTATGAGGTTTTCTTTTTCGGACAGGGCTTTCTGGAATGGCTACACCTTC
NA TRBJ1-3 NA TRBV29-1 CSAAGSGNTIYF TGCAGCGCTGCAGGCTCTGGAAACACCATATATTTT
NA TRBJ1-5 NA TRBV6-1 CASSESEGPQHF TGTGCCAGCAGTGAATCCGAGGGCCCCCAGCATTTT
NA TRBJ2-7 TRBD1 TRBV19 CASSPGTGVVDEQYF TGTGCCAGTAGTCCCGGGACAGGGGTCGTAGACGAGCAGTACTTC
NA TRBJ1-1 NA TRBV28 CASSPQGLDPNTEAFF TGTGCCAGCAGTCCTCAGGGGCTAGACCCGAACACTGAAGCTTTCTTT
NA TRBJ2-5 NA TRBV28 CASSPPYETQYF TGTGCCAGCAGTCCCCCTTACGAGACCCAGTACTTC
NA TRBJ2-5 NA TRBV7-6 CASSPPGAETQYF TGTGCCAGCAGTCCCCCTGGTGCGGAGACCCAGTACTTC
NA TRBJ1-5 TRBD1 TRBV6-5 CASRDTGAENQPQHF TGTGCCAGCAGAGATACAGGGGCGGAGAATCAGCCCCAGCATTTT
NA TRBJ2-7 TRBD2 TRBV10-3 CATRDYYEQYF TGTGCCACCAGGGACTACTACGAGCAGTACTTC
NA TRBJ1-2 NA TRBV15 CATSREGQGDGYTF TGTGCCACCAGCAGAGAGGGGCAGGGAGATGGCTACACCTTC
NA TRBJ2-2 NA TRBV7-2 CASSLVSGPGELFF TGTGCCAGCAGCTTAGTCTCGGGTCCCGGGGAGCTGTTTTTT
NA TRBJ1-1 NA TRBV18 CASSPSQLEAFF TGTGCCAGCTCACCATCCCAACTTGAAGCTTTCTTT
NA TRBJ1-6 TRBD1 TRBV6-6 CASSSPTGTVNSPLHF TGTGCCAGCAGTTCGCCAACCGGGACAGTAAATTCACCCCTCCACTTT
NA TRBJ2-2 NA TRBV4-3 CASSQDIGARTGELFF TGCGCCAGCAGCCAAGATATAGGGGCGCGGACCGGGGAGCTGTTTTTT
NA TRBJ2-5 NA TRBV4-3 CASSQETAGTQYF TGCGCCAGCAGCCAAGAAACTGCTGGGACCCAGTACTTC
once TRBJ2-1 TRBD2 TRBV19 CASYSGRAGEQFF TGTGCCAGTTATAGCGGGAGGGCAGGTGAGCAGTTCTTC
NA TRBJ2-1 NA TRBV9 CASSESGTPVEFF TGTGCCAGCAGCGAGTCCGGGACCCCCGTAGAGTTCTTC
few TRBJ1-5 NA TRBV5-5 CASSLHMGGQPQHF TGTGCCAGCAGCTTGCATATGGGGGGTCAGCCCCAGCATTTT
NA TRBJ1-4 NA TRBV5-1 CASSLDLGGTEKLFF TGCGCCAGCAGCTTGGATTTGGGGGGCACTGAAAAACTGTTTTTT
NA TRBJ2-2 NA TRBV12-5 CASGLIGGNTGELFF TGTGCTAGTGGTTTAATCGGGGGAAACACCGGGGAGCTGTTTTTT
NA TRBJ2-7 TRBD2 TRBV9 CASSGGLAGGGSSYEQYF TGTGCCAGCAGCGGCGGACTAGCGGGGGGCGGGAGCTCCTACGAGCAGTACTTC
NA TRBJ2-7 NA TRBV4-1 CASSQEEAGLGEQYF TGCGCCAGCAGCCAAGAGGAGGCAGGTTTGGGTGAGCAGTACTTC
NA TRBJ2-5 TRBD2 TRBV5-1 CASRRGPLAAGGQETQYF TGCGCCAGCAGGCGGGGTCCTCTGGCAGCGGGGGGGCAAGAGACCCAGTACTTC